Below, one T cell receptor beta chain is given with its context. This entry belongs to a study of T cell changes during pregnancy in multiple sclerosis. This CDR3 is 15 amino acids long. Germline values: CDR1 LNHDA, CDR2 SQIVND (reference sequence). V was trimmed by 3 bases and J by 2 bases, leaving 11 bases between them. The assay was immunoSEQ multiplex PCR, and TCRdb's table has in-frame clones only and misses some. The sample consists of 100,000 or so clones, roughly 92% of them appearing once. This receptor was obtained from a female donor with multiple sclerosis, enrolled in a pregnancy study. This sample comprised peripheral blood, obtained in the second trimester of pregnancy. The V gene is TRBV19, the J gene TRBJ1-5, with D possibly TRBD1 on 5 matching bases. The CDR3, as DNA: TGTGCCAGTAGTATGCAGGGAGGGGGCAATCAGCCCCAGCATTTT. Translated, it gives CASSMQGGGNQPQHF. The whole variable domain, remainder taken from reference TRBV19 and TRBJ1-5, is DGGITQSPKYLFRKEGQNVTLSCEQNLNHDAMYWYRQDPGQGLRLIYYSQIVNDFQKGDIAEGYSVSREKKESFPLTVTSAQKNPTAFYLCASSMQGGGNQPQHFGDGTRLSIL.